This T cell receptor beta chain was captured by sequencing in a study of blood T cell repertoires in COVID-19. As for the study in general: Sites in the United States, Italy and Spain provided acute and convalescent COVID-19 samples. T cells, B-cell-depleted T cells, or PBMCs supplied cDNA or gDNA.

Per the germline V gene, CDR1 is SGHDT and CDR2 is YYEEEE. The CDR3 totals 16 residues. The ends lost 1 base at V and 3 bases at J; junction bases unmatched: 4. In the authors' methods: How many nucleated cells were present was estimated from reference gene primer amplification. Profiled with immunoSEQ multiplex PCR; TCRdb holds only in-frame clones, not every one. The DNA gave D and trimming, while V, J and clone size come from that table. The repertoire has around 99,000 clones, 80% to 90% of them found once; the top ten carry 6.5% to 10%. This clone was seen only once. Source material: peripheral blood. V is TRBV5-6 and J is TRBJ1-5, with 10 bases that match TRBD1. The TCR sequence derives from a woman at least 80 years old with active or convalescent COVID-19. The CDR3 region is CASSLIGTGDNQPQHF. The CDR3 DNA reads TGTGCCAGCAGCTTGATAGGGACAGGGGACAATCAGCCCCAGCATTTT.